This is a list of T cell receptor beta chains from one sample in a study of blood T cell repertoires in COVID-19. TCRdb's table, derived via immunoSEQ multiplex PCR, lists solely in-frame clones and lacks some. The sample shows about 90,000 clones, about 81% of them seen only once. The sequencing input was peripheral blood. These receptors all stem from a human donor in a cohort sampled during active COVID-19. CDR3s include the opening cysteine and the closing phenylalanine or tryptophan. A D gene is named only where the DNA matches it firmly. Size tells how often a clone was seen (once, few, many) or the class of an expanded clone, and some rows leave it out.

size: -; length: 14; J: TRBJ1-6; D: -; V: TRBV3-1/TRBV3-2; DNA: TGTGCCAGCGGAATACCTACGGGGAATTCACCCCTCCACTTT; CDR3: CASGIPTGNSPLHF
size: -; length: 15; J: TRBJ2-2; D: TRBD1; V: TRBV5-4; DNA: TGTGCCAGCAGCTTGGGACAGGGAAACACCGGGGAGCTGTTTTTT; CDR3: CASSLGQGNTGELFF
size: once; length: 15; J: TRBJ2-1; D: -; V: TRBV3-1/TRBV3-2; DNA: TGTGCCAGCAGCCAAGGCGGGCCCGGATACAATGAGCAGTTCTTC; CDR3: CASSQGGPGYNEQFF
size: -; length: 14; J: TRBJ1-5; D: TRBD1; V: TRBV30; DNA: TGTGCCTGGAGAGCGGCAGGGGGCTATCAGCCCCAGCATTTT; CDR3: CAWRAAGGYQPQHF
size: -; length: 15; J: TRBJ2-5; D: -; V: TRBV7-7; DNA: TGTGCTAGCAGCCCAGGCGCAACAGCTCAAGAGACCCAGTACTTC; CDR3: CASSPGATAQETQYF
size: -; length: 15; J: TRBJ2-2; D: -; V: TRBV30; DNA: TGTGCCTGGATGGTCAGGGGACGAAGCACCGGGGAGCTGTTTTTT; CDR3: CAWMVRGRSTGELFF
size: -; length: 15; J: TRBJ1-6; D: -; V: TRBV7-2; DNA: TGTGCCAGCAGCTCGGCCGGGACTGAAAATTCACCCCTCCACTTT; CDR3: CASSSAGTENSPLHF
size: -; length: 16; J: TRBJ1-1; D: TRBD1; V: TRBV18; DNA: TGTGCCAGCTCACCAACCTCGGGACAGATGAACACTGAAGCTTTCTTT; CDR3: CASSPTSGQMNTEAFF
size: few; length: 19; J: TRBJ2-1; D: TRBD2; V: TRBV9; DNA: TGTGCCAGCAGCGCAGGATCAAAGACGGCTAGCGGGGGGTACAATGAGCAGTTCTTC; CDR3: CASSAGSKTASGGYNEQFF
size: -; length: 13; J: TRBJ1-2; D: TRBD1; V: TRBV29-1; DNA: TGCAGCGTTGTATCCGGGACAGGAGTAAGGTACACCTTC; CDR3: CSVVSGTGVRYTF
size: -; length: 18; J: TRBJ2-3; D: TRBD2; V: TRBV14; DNA: TGTGCCAGCAGCCAACGCCGGACTAGCGGGGCCTACACAGATACGCAGTATTTT; CDR3: CASSQRRTSGAYTDTQYF
size: -; length: 12; J: TRBJ1-2; D: -; V: TRBV28; DNA: TGTGCCAGCGGAACAGTCCTATACGGCTACACCTTC; CDR3: CASGTVLYGYTF
size: -; length: 13; J: TRBJ2-5; D: TRBD1; V: TRBV7-7; DNA: TGTGCTAGCAGCAGGGGACAGGGGGCGGCCCAGTACTTC; CDR3: CASSRGQGAAQYF
size: -; length: 15; J: TRBJ2-7; D: TRBD1; V: TRBV11-2; DNA: TGTGCCAGCAGCTCTCCCGGACAGGGGACCTACGAGCAGTACTTC; CDR3: CASSSPGQGTYEQYF
size: -; length: 14; J: TRBJ1-1; D: -; V: TRBV5-8; DNA: TGTGCCAGCAGCTTGGGCAGAAGGAACACTGAAGCTTTCTTT; CDR3: CASSLGRRNTEAFF
size: -; length: 11; J: TRBJ2-7; D: -; V: TRBV6-2/TRBV6-3; DNA: TGTGCCAGCAGCTCTCTACGGGAGCAGTACTTC; CDR3: CASSSLREQYF
size: -; length: 17; J: TRBJ2-3; D: TRBD2; V: TRBV4-2; DNA: TGTGCCAGCAGACCATCCGGGACTAGCGGGGAGGGTGGTACGCAGTATTTT; CDR3: CASRPSGTSGEGGTQYF
size: -; length: 15; J: TRBJ2-4; D: TRBD2; V: TRBV4-1; DNA: TGCGCCAGCAGCCAAGAACTAGCGGGGGTCTACATTCAGTACTTC; CDR3: CASSQELAGVYIQYF
size: -; length: 15; J: TRBJ1-2; D: -; V: TRBV24-1; DNA: TGTGCCACCAGTGATCCCGGGGGGGGGCTGAGTGGCTACACCTTC; CDR3: CATSDPGGGLSGYTF
size: -; length: 14; J: TRBJ2-2; D: TRBD1; V: TRBV19; DNA: TGTGCCAGTATTCCGGGACAGGGGGCCGGGGAGCTGTTTTTT; CDR3: CASIPGQGAGELFF
size: once; length: 13; J: TRBJ2-1; D: -; V: TRBV7-3; DNA: TGTGCCAGCAGCTTAAACCGGGAAAGTCCACTCATCTTC; CDR3: CASSLNRESPLIF
size: -; length: 15; J: TRBJ1-2; D: TRBD1; V: TRBV19; DNA: TGTGCCAGTAGTAGGACAGGCCGAACTAACTATGGCTACACCTTC; CDR3: CASSRTGRTNYGYTF
size: -; length: 15; J: TRBJ2-5; D: TRBD1; V: TRBV11-2; DNA: TGTGCCAGCAGCTTACTTTCTGGACAGGCAGAGACCCAGTACTTC; CDR3: CASSLLSGQAETQYF
size: -; length: 16; J: TRBJ2-3; D: TRBD1; V: TRBV13; DNA: TGTGCCAGCAGCCCTCAAGGGACAGGGGAAACAGATACGCAGTATTTT; CDR3: CASSPQGTGETDTQYF
size: -; length: 15; J: TRBJ2-5; D: TRBD1; V: TRBV28; DNA: TGTGCCAGCAGTTTATCCGCAGGGGGCGCGGAGACCCAGTACTTC; CDR3: CASSLSAGGAETQYF
size: few; length: 15; J: TRBJ2-2; D: -; V: TRBV11-2; DNA: TGTGCCAGCAGCTTAAGGGGGGGCAGCACCGGGGAGCTGTTTTTT; CDR3: CASSLRGGSTGELFF
size: -; length: 15; J: TRBJ2-2; D: TRBD1; V: TRBV4-3; DNA: TGCGCCAGCAGCCACGGGACAGCGAACACCGGGGAGCTGTTTTTT; CDR3: CASSHGTANTGELFF
size: -; length: 16; J: TRBJ2-7; D: TRBD1; V: TRBV5-1; DNA: TGCGCCAGCAGCCGGCCGGAGGGGACAGGGAGCTACGAGCAGTACTTC; CDR3: CASSRPEGTGSYEQYF
size: -; length: 15; J: TRBJ1-3; D: -; V: TRBV30; DNA: TGTGCCTGGAGTGTGCAACTATCCTCTGGAAACACCATATATTTT; CDR3: CAWSVQLSSGNTIYF
size: -; length: 14; J: TRBJ2-3; D: -; V: TRBV2; DNA: TGTGCCAGCAGTGACACCACGGGCACAGATACGCAGTATTTT; CDR3: CASSDTTGTDTQYF
size: -; length: 13; J: TRBJ1-1; D: -; V: TRBV10-3; DNA: TGTGCCATCAGTGACAGGGTTGACACTGAAGCTTTCTTT; CDR3: CAISDRVDTEAFF
size: -; length: 14; J: TRBJ2-1; D: TRBD1; V: TRBV5-1; DNA: TGCGCCAGCAGCTTGGGGGACAGTTACAATGAGCAGTTCTTC; CDR3: CASSLGDSYNEQFF
size: -; length: 15; J: TRBJ2-4; D: TRBD1; V: TRBV19; DNA: TGTGCCAGTAGCACCTTAGGGACAGGGAAGAACATTCAGTACTTC; CDR3: CASSTLGTGKNIQYF
size: -; length: 14; J: TRBJ2-2; D: -; V: TRBV10-3; DNA: TGTGCCATCAGCAATAGCGGACACACCGGGGAGCTGTTTTTT; CDR3: CAISNSGHTGELFF
size: -; length: 15; J: TRBJ2-7; D: TRBD2; V: TRBV5-1; DNA: TGCGCCAGCAGCCCGGGAGGGCAGGGAAACTCCGAGCAGTACTTC; CDR3: CASSPGGQGNSEQYF
size: -; length: 15; J: TRBJ1-1; D: TRBD1; V: TRBV6-2/TRBV6-3; DNA: TGTGCCAGCAGTAACAGGGGAACCATGAACACTGAAGCTTTCTTT; CDR3: CASSNRGTMNTEAFF
size: -; length: 14; J: TRBJ1-4; D: TRBD1; V: TRBV5-4; DNA: TGTGCCAGCAGCTCGGGACAGACAAATGAAAAACTGTTTTTT; CDR3: CASSSGQTNEKLFF
size: -; length: 13; J: TRBJ1-2; D: -; V: TRBV7-2; DNA: TGTGCCAGCAGCACGCGACAGGCCTATGGCTACACCTTC; CDR3: CASSTRQAYGYTF
size: once; length: 14; J: TRBJ2-3; D: -; V: TRBV11-1; DNA: TGTGCCAGCAGCCTAAGGACAGTTAGTGGCACGCAGTATTTT; CDR3: CASSLRTVSGTQYF
size: -; length: 19; J: TRBJ2-2; D: -; V: TRBV28; DNA: TGTGCCAGCAGTCCATGGGCTGAGACCGGGACACCTAACACCGGGGAGCTGTTTTTT; CDR3: CASSPWAETGTPNTGELFF
size: -; length: 17; J: TRBJ1-3; D: TRBD1; V: TRBV7-8; DNA: TGTGCCAGCAGCCTTCTATTTACAGGGGGACCTGGAAACACCATATATTTT; CDR3: CASSLLFTGGPGNTIYF
size: -; length: 16; J: TRBJ2-3; D: -; V: TRBV7-3; DNA: TGTGCCAGCAACTTATACGGTTCGTTTAGCACAGATACGCAGTATTTT; CDR3: CASNLYGSFSTDTQYF
size: -; length: 15; J: TRBJ2-1; D: TRBD2; V: TRBV5-1; DNA: TGCGCCAGCAGCTTGGCCAGCGGGGCTTACAATGAGCAGTTCTTC; CDR3: CASSLASGAYNEQFF
size: -; length: 14; J: TRBJ2-1; D: -; V: TRBV6-2/TRBV6-3; DNA: TGTGCCAGCAGTTACCCACCTACAGTTAATGAGCAGTTCTTC; CDR3: CASSYPPTVNEQFF
size: -; length: 16; J: TRBJ2-1; D: TRBD2; V: TRBV6-2/TRBV6-3; DNA: TGTGCCAGCAGTTCCACCCTTAGCGGGGGGGCCCGGGAGCAGTTCTTC; CDR3: CASSSTLSGGAREQFF
size: -; length: 14; J: TRBJ1-2; D: -; V: TRBV5-1; DNA: TGCGCCAGCAGCACGTTGACAGGCAGCTATGGCTACACCTTC; CDR3: CASSTLTGSYGYTF
size: -; length: 13; J: TRBJ1-2; D: -; V: TRBV6-5; DNA: TGTGCCAGCAGGAATTCGGGAAACGATGGCTACACCTTC; CDR3: CASRNSGNDGYTF
size: -; length: 14; J: TRBJ1-3; D: -; V: TRBV9; DNA: TGTGCCAGCAGCGGCCACAGCTCTGGAAACACCATATATTTT; CDR3: CASSGHSSGNTIYF
size: -; length: 14; J: TRBJ2-3; D: TRBD2; V: TRBV12-5; DNA: TGTGCTAGTATGGATCGGGGGGTTGGAGATACGCAGTATTTT; CDR3: CASMDRGVGDTQYF
size: -; length: 14; J: TRBJ2-1; D: -; V: TRBV29-1; DNA: TGCAGCGTTGTCACAGGGTCGTCCTACAATGAGCAGTTCTTC; CDR3: CSVVTGSSYNEQFF
size: -; length: 15; J: TRBJ2-1; D: -; V: TRBV7-2; DNA: TGTGCCAGCAGCCGGCAGGGTGAGATCATCTATGAGCAGTTCTTC; CDR3: CASSRQGEIIYEQFF
size: -; length: 15; J: TRBJ2-4; D: -; V: TRBV6-5; DNA: TGTGCCAGCAGTTCCAGGGATCGTGGCAAAAACATTCAGTACTTC; CDR3: CASSSRDRGKNIQYF
size: -; length: 15; J: TRBJ1-5; D: -; V: TRBV9; DNA: TGTGCCAGCAGCGTAGCTAGGACAGAAGGAAAGCCCCAGCATTTT; CDR3: CASSVARTEGKPQHF
size: -; length: 16; J: TRBJ1-3; D: TRBD1; V: TRBV9; DNA: TGTGCCAGCAGCGTAGGGACAGGGGGCTCTGGAAACACCATATATTTT; CDR3: CASSVGTGGSGNTIYF
size: -; length: 15; J: TRBJ2-7; D: TRBD1; V: TRBV19; DNA: TGTGCCAGTAGTTTACCGGGACAGGGAATGTACGAGCAGTACTTC; CDR3: CASSLPGQGMYEQYF